Following are 17 T cell receptor beta chains from one sample sequenced in a study of T-cell reconstitution after alpha-beta-depleted transplantation in children. Molecular barcoding with unique molecular identifiers was used for the TCRbeta library. TCRdb itself ran the PCR reads through MiXCR, one entry per CDR3 protein. The table shows almost 500,000 distinct CDR3 sequences, with roughly 10% occurring only once. Material: PBMCs, obtained before TCRalphabeta/CD19-depleted stem cell transplant. These receptors were taken from a child under 10 years old with inherited bone marrow failure, due to receive a stem cell transplant.

This clonotype was seen a few times. The chain joins TRBV7-2 to TRBJ2-3, with D unresolved. The CDR3 length is 14 residues. V lost 1 base and J 3 bases, leaving 8 bases between the germline ends. Germline CDR1 SGHTA, CDR2 FQGNSA. In DNA, the CDR3 is TGTGCCAGCAGCTTAGTTGCCCCAACAGATACGCAGTATTTT. Its protein product is CASSLVAPTDTQYF.

This clonotype has ten or more counts. V is TRBV5-6 and J is TRBJ2-7; TRBD2 might be the D (5 bases). The CDR3 spans 15 residues. Per the germline V gene, CDR1 is SGHDT and CDR2 is YYEEEE. V dropped 1 base and J dropped 3 bases, with 14 bases sitting between them. The CDR3 nucleotides are TGTGCCAGCAGCTTGCTGCATTCCGGGGACTACGAGCAGTACTTC. Protein product: CASSLLHSGDYEQYF.

This chain connects TRBV4-3 to TRBJ2-3, with TRBD2 identical over 9 bases. Germline assignment: CDR1 LGHNA and CDR2 YSLEER. The J segment lost 4 bases and the V segment lost 0 bases, leaving 11 bases of the junction unmatched. The CDR3 contains 18 residues. In DNA form, the CDR3 reads TGCGCCAGCAGCCAAGACCCCAGGACTAGCGAGGCCCCAGATACGCAGTATTTT. It codes for CASSQDPRTSEAPDTQYF.

The V call is TRBV12-3 or TRBV12-4, the J call TRBJ2-6; 8 bases align to TRBD1. V trimming: 6 bases; J trimming: 0 bases; junction bases outside the gene matches: 13. There are 19 residues in the CDR3. The CDR3 is CASSWAGQVFISGANVLTF. For the CDR3, the DNA is TGTGCCAGCAGCTGGGCGGGACAGGTGTTTATCTCTGGGGCCAACGTCCTGACTTTC.

There are many counts of this clonotype. This chain joins TRBV20-1 and TRBJ1-2; 8 bases agree with TRBD1. This CDR3 has 16 amino acids. The V gene end was trimmed by 0 bases and the J gene end by 8 bases; junction bases not matched to a gene: 14. Germline values: CDR1 DFQATT, CDR2 SNEGSKA (reference sequence). The CDR3 DNA reads as TGCAGTGCTAGAGATCTCGAGTGGGGCAGGGGGCAGGGCTACACCTTC. Translated, it gives CSARDLEWGRGQGYTF.

About this clonotype: A single base separates this from a much larger clone, so it may be a read error. The chain links TRBV29-1 to TRBJ2-7; 9 positions agree with TRBD1. The CDR3 runs 14 residues. CDR1 and CDR2 from the germline V gene are SQVTM and ANQGSEA. CDR3 coding DNA: TGCAGCGTGTGGGGACAGGGCTCCTCCTACGACCAGTACTTC. Amino acids: CSVWGQGSSYDQYF.

The gene calls are TRBV28 and TRBJ2-7; 13 nucleotides align to TRBD2. The V and J ends lost 7 bases and 8 bases, in that order; junction bases with no gene match: 14. This CDR3 is built from 16 residues. Per the germline V gene, CDR1 is MDHEN and CDR2 is SYDVKM. The CDR3 DNA is TGTGCCAGCAAACCGATAGGGACTAGCGGGACCCGCCAGCAGTACTTC. This sequence encodes CASKPIGTSGTRQQYF.

This clonotype was observed many times. The limits of the CDR3 on the DNA are not certain, so only TCRdb's listed CDR3 is given. The rearrangement uses TRBV20-1 and TRBJ2-5; no check of the table's D call, TRBD1, against the DNA was made. CDR1 is DFQATT, CDR2 SNEGSKA, per germline (reference sequence). The CDR3 has 13 amino acids, counting both end residues. The CDR3 loop is CSARAFGSGAPAF.

This clonotype was recorded at least ten times. The rearrangement links TRBV20-1 to TRBJ2-7; a possible D gene is TRBD2 (7 bases). The V end was cut by 6 bases, the J end by 0 bases, with 12 bases between. The V gene's germline CDR1 is DFQATT and CDR2 SNEGSKA (reference sequence). The CDR3 extends over 13 amino acids. CDR3 loop: CSASAGASYEQYF. Written as DNA, the CDR3 is TGCAGTGCCAGCGCGGGGGCCTCCTACGAGCAGTACTTC.

With regard to this clonotype: This may be a read error: a much more frequent sequence differs by one nucleotide. The rearrangement links TRBV7-9 to TRBJ2-1; the D gene is possibly TRBD2 (5 bases). Germline lookup yields CDR1 SEHNR and CDR2 FQNEAQ (reference sequence). This CDR3 has 15 amino acids. As DNA, the CDR3 is TGTGCCAGCAGCCCGTGGGAGACCCCCTACATTGAGCAGTTCTTC. This codes for CASSPWETPYIEQFF. Combining the CDR3 with reference TRBV7-9 and TRBJ2-1 gives the whole variable domain DTGVSQNPRHKITKRGQNVTFRCDPISEHNRLYWYRQTLGQGPEFLTYFQNEAQLEKSRLLSDRFSAERPKGSFSTLEIQRTEQGDSAMYLCASSPWETPYIEQFFGPGTRLTVL.

Comment on this clonotype: This may be a read error, as it is one base from a much larger clone. The genes are TRBV28 and TRBJ2-5; perhaps D is TRBD1 or TRBD2 (5 bases each). CDR3 length equals 13 residues. The V end lost 9 bases, the J end lost 0 bases, and 11 bases lay between the germline ends. The germline V gene has CDR1 MDHEN and CDR2 SYDVKM. The CDR3 loop reads CASVRDDQETQYF. For the CDR3, the DNA is TGTGCCAGTGTCCGGGACGACCAAGAGACCCAGTACTTC. The full variable domain, rest sourced from reference TRBV28 and TRBJ2-5, is DVKVTQSSRYLVKRTGEKVFLECVQDMDHENMFWYRQDPGLGLRLIYFSYDVKMKEKGDIPEGYSVSREKKERFSLILESASTNQTSMYLCASVRDDQETQYFGPGTRLLVL.

This clonotype was counted many times. The V and J genes are TRBV29-1 and TRBJ2-1, with 10 positions matching TRBD2. Germline V gene lookup returns CDR1 SQVTM and CDR2 ANQGSEA. Unmatched junction bases numbered 2, after V lost 1 base and J lost 5 bases. The CDR3 covers 14 residues. In DNA, the CDR3 is TGCAGCGTTGAAGGGACTAGCGGCAACAATGAGCAGTTCTTC. Translation gives CSVEGTSGNNEQFF.

This clonotype was picked up a small number of times. The genes are TRBV19 and TRBJ2-1; D might be TRBD1 or TRBD2, each matching 7 bases. The germline V and J ends were trimmed by 5 bases and 4 bases, with 15 bases remaining between them. Germline CDR1 LNHDA, CDR2 SQIVND (reference sequence). There are 15 residues in the CDR3. CDR3 in amino acids: CASSPWEGAYNEQFF. The CDR3 DNA is TGTGCCAGTAGTCCTTGGGAGGGGGCTTACAATGAGCAGTTCTTC.

The sample holds many counts of this clonotype. The DNA of the CDR3 is TGTGCCAGCAGTTTGTTGGCTAGCGGGATCTACGAGCAGTACTTC. It codes for CASSLLASGIYEQYF. V is TRBV12-3 or TRBV12-4 and J is TRBJ2-7, with 9 bases identical to TRBD2. The CDR3 covers 15 residues. The J segment lost 3 bases and the V segment lost 3 bases, leaving 6 bases of the junction unmatched.

This clonotype was counted between two and nine times. CDR3 nucleotides: TGCGCCAGCAGCCAAGGTTTCGGCAGGGGCTACGAGCAGTACTTC. Protein: CASSQGFGRGYEQYF. The chain recombines TRBV4-1 with TRBJ2-7, with a tentative D call TRBD1 (6 bases). Between the trimmed V and J ends, which lost 1 base and 3 bases, there was a span of 13 bases. CDR1 is MGHRA and CDR2 is YSYEKL in the germline V gene. The CDR3 covers 15 residues.

The sample holds many counts of this clonotype. The chain combines TRBV12-3 or TRBV12-4 with TRBJ2-1, with D maybe TRBD2 (5 bases). The CDR3 has 16 residues. V dropped 1 base and J dropped 8 bases, with 18 bases sitting between them. As DNA, the CDR3 is TGTGCCAGCAGTTTAGGTTGGCTAGCAAGTTTGGATGAGCAGTTCTTC. Amino acid sequence: CASSLGWLASLDEQFF.

This chain uses TRBV19 with TRBJ1-5, with 8 bases aligning to TRBD1. V dropped 4 bases and J dropped 1; count of bases not matched to a gene: 12. The CDR3 extends over 18 amino acids. CDR1 is LNHDA, CDR2 SQIVND, per germline (reference sequence). CDR3 coding DNA: TGTGCCAGTAGTACTATTCACGACAGGGGAGGGAGCAATCAGCCCCAGCATTTT. Residues: CASSTIHDRGGSNQPQHF.